This passage covers 30 T cell receptor beta chains from one sample sequenced in a study of Tregs in tolerant kidney transplant recipients. Clones were read by immunoSEQ multiplex PCR, and TCRdb kept only the in-frame ones, dropping some. The table records about 73,000 clones, under 95% of them present only once. Sequenced here: Tregs from blood, sampled before the transplant. The receptor source for this set is a human donor who received a combined kidney and bone marrow transplant.

The CDR3 DNA is TGTGCCAGCAGCTTTCTCCAGGGGGCTACTTTCTTT. Protein product: CASSFLQGATFF. The chain links TRBV7-9 to TRBJ1-1, with 8 bases lining up with TRBD1. V shed 3 bases and J 12 bases; nucleotides not matched to a gene: 6. This CDR3 region has 12 residues. The germline V gene encodes CDR1 SEHNR and CDR2 FQNEAQ (reference sequence). The full variable domain, completed using reference TRBV7-9 and TRBJ1-1, is DTGVSQNPRHKITKRGQNVTFRCDPISEHNRLYWYRQTLGQGPEFLTYFQNEAQLEKSRLLSDRFSAERPKGSFSTLEIQRTEQGDSAMYLCASSFLQGATFFGQGTRLTVV.

This clone was picked up one time. V gene TRBV27 combines with J gene TRBJ2-1, with D perhaps matching TRBD1 (6 bases). CDR1 and CDR2 from the germline V gene are MNHEY and SMNVEV (reference sequence). V lost 8 bases to trimming and J lost 1 base, with 15 bases between them. The CDR3 length is 15 residues. The CDR3 nucleotides are TGTGCCAGCGGCTTACAGGGAACTTCCTACAATGAGCAGTTCTTC. Translation: CASGLQGTSYNEQFF.

This clone has just one count. The chain has TRBV11-3 and TRBJ1-4; D not resolved. Trimming took 5 bases from V and 4 from J, leaving 11 bases between them. The CDR3 spans 14 residues. Germline V gene lookup returns CDR1 SGHNT and CDR2 YENEEA. The CDR3, as DNA: TGTGCCAGCAGCGCCGGGCCGAATAATGAAAAACTGTTTTTT. Its protein product is CASSAGPNNEKLFF.

V usage is TRBV5-1 and J usage is TRBJ2-1; D is unclear. V was trimmed by 3 bases and J by 6 bases, leaving 10 bases between them. CDR3 length equals 13 residues. The V gene's germline CDR1 is SGHRS and CDR2 YFSETQ. CDR3 loop: CASSSTTFNEQFF. CDR3 nucleotides: TGCGCCAGCAGCTCCACTACATTCAATGAGCAGTTCTTC.

This chain connects TRBV27 to TRBJ2-3; D remains unclear. The CDR3 sequence is 16 residues long. Germline V gene sequence: CDR1 MNHEY, CDR2 SMNVEV (reference sequence). V lost 2 bases and J lost 2, with 14 bases in between. CDR3 amino acids: CASSLLRTTLTDTQYF. DNA of the CDR3: TGTGCCAGCAGTTTACTCCGCACCACGCTCACAGATACGCAGTATTTT.

This chain connects TRBV28 to TRBJ1-5; possible D gene TRBD1, 6 bases. V gave up 5 bases and J gave up 2 bases, with 13 bases separating them. Germline CDR1 is MDHEN and CDR2 is SYDVKM. This CDR3 spans 15 amino acids. The CDR3 here is CASSPQGTRNQPQHF. The CDR3 bases are TGTGCCAGCAGTCCACAGGGAACGCGCAATCAGCCCCAGCATTTT.

This chain connects TRBV28 to TRBJ2-5, with 9 bases matching TRBD1. The J call may be mistaken, given a closer DNA end match to TRBJ2-7. CDR1 and CDR2 (germline): MDHEN, SYDVKM. The CDR3 length is 14 residues. The CDR3: CASSSGQGAYEQYF. The CDR3 DNA reads TGTGCCAGCAGTTCGGGACAGGGTGCCTACGAGCAGTACTTC.

The rearrangement joins TRBV6-1 to TRBJ1-5; maybe TRBD1 (6 bases). Trimming cost V 6 bases and J 6 bases, with 15 bases left between them. Germline V gives CDR1 MNHNS, CDR2 SASEGT. The CDR3 runs 14 residues. The CDR3 region is CASSLSGVTQPQHF. As DNA, the CDR3 is TGTGCCAGCAGCCTTTCAGGGGTAACTCAGCCCCAGCATTTT.

J is TRBJ1-5 and V is TRBV30, with TRBD1 as a possible D gene (6 bases). There are 14 residues in the CDR3. V was trimmed by 2 bases and J by 0 bases, leaving 8 bases between them. CDR1 is GTSNPN, CDR2 SVGIG, per germline (reference sequence). The CDR3 here is CAWSPTGSNQPQHF. Written as DNA, the CDR3 is TGTGCCTGGAGTCCGACAGGTAGCAATCAGCCCCAGCATTTT.

This clone was seen just once. The rearrangement links TRBV5-1 to TRBJ2-7; D may be TRBD1 (5 bases). CDR1 is SGHRS, CDR2 YFSETQ, per germline. Trimming took off 2 bases at V and 7 bases at J, with 19 bases between the two ends. The CDR3 spans 15 residues. The DNA of the CDR3 is TGCGCCAGCAGCTTAGACCCTCGGGCCAGGGAAGAGCAGTACTTC. It specifies CASSLDPRAREEQYF.

The chain recombines TRBV7-2 with TRBJ2-2, with D perhaps matching TRBD1 (5 bases). Germline assignment: CDR1 SGHTA and CDR2 FQGNSA. Deletions cut 7 bases from V and 4 bases from J, with 16 bases between. This CDR3 comprises 15 residues. The CDR3 DNA sequence: TGTGCCAGCACCCTAGGGGTTAGTTTCACCGGGGAGCTGTTTTTT. Translating gives CASTLGVSFTGELFF.

The rearrangement uses TRBV6-6 and TRBJ1-2, with D tentatively TRBD1 (5 bases). Germline values: CDR1 MNHNY, CDR2 SVGAGI (reference sequence). The length of the CDR3 is 11 residues. V was clipped by 5 bases and J by 4 bases, with 5 bases between them. CDR3 region: CASSQGYGYTF. DNA of the CDR3: TGTGCCAGCAGTCAGGGCTATGGCTACACCTTC.

The rearrangement uses TRBV7-9 and TRBJ1-5; D is undetermined. CDR3 size: 14 residues. Trimming took 0 bases from V and 7 from J, leaving 10 bases between them. Germline CDR1 reads SEHNR; CDR2 reads FQNEAQ (reference sequence). CDR3 bases: TGTGCCAGCAGCTTAGCCGGGTTTGGGCAGCCCCAGCATTTT. Amino acids: CASSLAGFGQPQHF.

The rearrangement uses TRBV7-3 and TRBJ2-5; tentative D call: TRBD2 (5 bases). This CDR3 has 14 residues. Germline V gives CDR1 SGHTA, CDR2 FQGTGA. Trimming stripped 5 bases from V and 5 bases from J, with 15 bases between. The CDR3 here is CASSPLGGFETQYF. The DNA for the CDR3 is TGTGCCAGCAGCCCCCTAGGCGGGTTTGAGACCCAGTACTTC.

J is TRBJ1-2 and V is TRBV14; D uncertain. The germline CDR1 and CDR2 sequences are SGHDN and FVKESK. CDR3 length: 14 amino acids. V was trimmed by 2 bases and J by 4 bases, leaving 11 bases between them. CDR3 in amino acids: CASSQTLDGYGYTF. CDR3 in DNA: TGTGCCAGCAGCCAAACCCTGGACGGCTATGGCTACACCTTC.

The chain is built from TRBV4-1 and TRBJ1-4; tentative D call: TRBD1 (6 bases). The germline V gene has CDR1 MGHRA and CDR2 YSYEKL. The CDR3 totals 15 residues. The V and J ends lost 4 bases and 4 bases respectively, with 13 bases between them. CDR3 coding DNA: TGCGCCAGCAGCCGACCTGGACAGATTAATGAAAAACTGTTTTTT. This sequence encodes CASSRPGQINEKLFF.

The rearrangement joins TRBV18 to TRBJ2-5; D is possibly TRBD2 (7 bases). Per the germline V gene, CDR1 is KGHSH and CDR2 is LQKENI. The V end was cut by 1 base, the J end by 2 bases, with 11 bases between. The CDR3 spans 15 residues. The CDR3 protein is CASSPLGGRQETQYF. In nucleotides, the CDR3 is TGTGCCAGCTCACCACTGGGGGGGCGGCAAGAGACCCAGTACTTC.

The CDR3, as DNA: TGTGCCTGGAGTTGGTCAGTAAGCACAGATACGCAGTATTTT. Its translation: CAWSWSVSTDTQYF. The chain has TRBV30 and TRBJ2-3; D is uncertain. This CDR3 region has 14 residues. Trimming removed 2 bases from V and 0 bases from J, with 9 bases in between. Germline V gene sequence: CDR1 GTSNPN, CDR2 SVGIG (reference sequence).

The V and J genes are TRBV7-3 and TRBJ2-3, with D uncertain. The V gene lost 5 bases and the J gene lost 0 bases, with 6 bases spanning the gap. This CDR3 is 13 amino acids long. Germline CDR1 is SGHTA and CDR2 is FQGTGA. The CDR3 loop reads CASSRSSTDTQYF. In nucleotides, the CDR3 is TGTGCCAGCAGCCGATCTAGCACAGATACGCAGTATTTT.

This clone was detected a few times. V and J are TRBV18 and TRBJ2-7, with no clear D. Germline CDR1 reads KGHSH; CDR2 reads LQKENI. Trimming removed 2 bases at V and 5 bases at J, with 4 bases between. The CDR3 is 11 amino acids. The chain's CDR3 is CASSPGDEQYF. The CDR3 DNA is TGTGCCAGCTCACCAGGGGACGAGCAGTACTTC.

This chain connects TRBV6-1 to TRBJ2-7; D may be TRBD1 or TRBD2 (5 bases each). This CDR3 has 15 amino acids. The germline CDR1 and CDR2 sequences are MNHNS and SASEGT. V was shortened by 2 bases and J by 2 bases, with 13 bases between the two germline ends. This CDR3 is CASSEQGLAPYEQYF. In DNA, the CDR3 is TGTGCCAGCAGTGAACAGGGTCTAGCCCCCTACGAGCAGTACTTC.

This clone was seen once. V usage is TRBV30 and J usage is TRBJ1-4, with TRBD1 identical over 7 bases. This CDR3 is built from 13 residues. Germline CDR1 reads GTSNPN; CDR2 reads SVGIG (reference sequence). J lost 6 bases, V lost 4 bases, and 5 bases had no gene match. For the CDR3, the DNA is TGTGCCTGGACCCGGGACAGTTATGAAAAACTGTTTTTT. Protein product: CAWTRDSYEKLFF.

The rearrangement joins TRBV27 to TRBJ2-2; 7 bases line up with TRBD2. CDR1 MNHEY and CDR2 SMNVEV come from the germline V gene (reference sequence). The CDR3 extends over 15 amino acids. With 5 bases clipped from V and 3 bases from J, the junction kept 6 bases outside the gene matches. CDR3 sequence reads: CASSSSGYYTGELFF. CDR3 in DNA: TGTGCCAGCAGTAGTAGCGGGTACTACACCGGGGAGCTGTTTTTT.

This sequence joins TRBV6-4 and TRBJ1-1; D might be TRBD1 (5 bases). V was clipped by 4 bases and J by 0 bases, with 12 bases between them. Germline V lookup: CDR1 MRHNA, CDR2 SNTAGT. The CDR3 spans 15 residues. The CDR3 DNA sequence: TGTGCCAGCAGTGCCACGACAGAAATGAACACTGAAGCTTTCTTT. Translated, it gives CASSATTEMNTEAFF.

The V and J genes are TRBV28 and TRBJ2-1; D is unresolved. V was shortened by 4 bases and J by 0 bases, with 13 bases between the two germline ends. In germline, CDR1 is MDHEN, CDR2 SYDVKM. The CDR3 extends over 16 amino acids. CDR3 sequence reads: CASSWLKQSSYNEQFF. As DNA, the CDR3 is TGTGCCAGCAGTTGGCTTAAGCAGAGCTCCTACAATGAGCAGTTCTTC.

In regard to this clone: Other DNA sequences in the same sample also yield this CDR3. This chain connects TRBV5-1 to TRBJ2-3, with D unclear. The V gene lost 1 base and the J gene lost 5 bases, with 2 bases spanning the gap. This CDR3 comprises 11 residues. Germline CDR1 reads SGHRS; CDR2 reads YFSETQ. The CDR3, as DNA: TGCGCCAGCAGCTTGAAAGATACGCAGTATTTT. Its translation is CASSLKDTQYF. Complete variable domain (other parts from reference TRBV5-1 and TRBJ2-3): KAGVTQTPRYLIKTRGQQVTLSCSPISGHRSVSWYQQTPGQGLQFLFEYFSETQRNKGNFPGRFSGRQFSNSRSEMNVSTLELGDSALYLCASSLKDTQYFGPGTRLTVL.

The rearrangement joins TRBV19 to TRBJ2-1; 9 bases match TRBD2. The CDR3 runs 15 residues. Per the germline V gene, CDR1 is LNHDA and CDR2 is SQIVND (reference sequence). Trimming at V came to 3 bases and at J to 7 bases, leaving 7 bases not matched to a gene. CDR3 amino acids: CASSMVGGRENEQFF. Here the CDR3 DNA reads TGTGCCAGTAGTATGGTCGGCGGGAGGGAGAATGAGCAGTTCTTC.

The V and J genes are TRBV7-3 and TRBJ2-3, with 8 bases matching TRBD2. With V trimmed by 2 bases and J by 1 base, 2 bases remained unmatched. CDR1 SGHTA and CDR2 FQGTGA come from the germline V gene. The CDR3 consists of 15 residues. CDR3 sequence: CASSLGLAGTDTQYF. CDR3 coding DNA: TGTGCCAGCAGCTTAGGACTAGCTGGCACAGATACGCAGTATTTT. Full variable domain (remainder filled in from reference TRBV7-3 and TRBJ2-3): GAGVSQTPSNKVTEKGKYVELRCDPISGHTALYWYRQSLGQGPEFLIYFQGTGAADDSGLPNDRFFAVRPEGSVSTLKIQRTERGDSAVYLCASSLGLAGTDTQYFGPGTRLTVL.

The chain links TRBV5-1 to TRBJ2-7, with 8 bases identical to TRBD2. Per germline, CDR1 SGHRS and CDR2 YFSETQ. Trimming at V came to 0 bases and at J to 5 bases, leaving 7 bases not matched to a gene. CDR3 length equals 15 residues. In nucleotides, the CDR3 is TGCGCCAGCAGCTTGGCGGGAGGGAAAGGACACGAGCAGTACTTC. Its protein product is CASSLAGGKGHEQYF.

The CDR3 reads CASETGLAHNEQFF. The DNA of the CDR3 is TGTGCCAGCGAAACGGGACTAGCCCACAATGAGCAGTTCTTC. The gene calls are TRBV18 and TRBJ2-1; the match to TRBD2 covers 9 bases. Germline V gives CDR1 KGHSH, CDR2 LQKENI. CDR3 size: 14 residues. V lost 8 bases to trimming and J lost 5 bases; unmatched junction nucleotides: 7.